This TCR beta chain stems from a study of human T cells and chemical hapten exposure. As to time point: patch test 2, 6 weeks after DPC sensitization. The treatment was: therapeutic diphenylcyclopropenone sensitization with weekly scalp DPC. Via MiXCR, TCRdb re-called the RACE reads, giving one row per CDR3 protein. The data contain hundreds of thousands of distinct CDR3 sequences, about 6% of them singletons. This clonotype came up a few times. Its cognate antigen is unknown. Study-level points and caveats: After DPC sensitization, TCRs above 1 in 1000 frequency showed no change.

The TCR was taken from a woman between 18 and 30 years old with alopecia areata. Some clones in this sample may be carry-over from other donors' samples. The material was whole blood, obtained in connection with sensitization to the hapten diphenylcyclopropenone (DPC).

CDR3 nucleotides: TGTGCCAGCAGCCAAGGGAAAGGGGGAGGTCCCAATCAGCCCCAGCATTTT. Translation: CASSQGKGGGPNQPQHF. The V and J genes are TRBV4-2 and TRBJ1-5, with TRBD1 as a possible D gene (6 bases). The germline V and J ends were trimmed by 1 base and 3 bases, with 16 bases remaining between them. CDR1 and CDR2 from the germline V gene are LGHNA and YNFKEQ. This CDR3 has 17 amino acids.